This T cell receptor (beta chain) was sequenced during a study of T cells in Graves' hyperthyroidism and ophthalmopathy. The CDR3 consists of 14 residues. Germline V gene sequence: CDR1 DFQATT, CDR2 SNEGSKA (reference sequence). J was trimmed by 0 bases and V by 5 bases; bases with no gene match: 4. TCR beta CDR3 regions were amplified from RNA. An initial round of RT-PCR targeting the TCR CDR3 relied on the HTBI primer set. TCRdb reprocessed the multiplex PCR reads via MiXCR and lists one record per CDR3 protein. The sample has fewer than 900,000 distinct CDR3 sequences; under 20% are singletons. This clonotype was seen a handful of times. Newly diagnosed hyperthyroidism, duration under 2 months, in patients aged 18 to 65.

The rearrangement uses TRBV20-1 and TRBJ1-5, with 7 bases matching TRBD1. The TCR originated in a woman aged 45 to 65 with Graves' hyperthyroidism that later progressed to Graves' ophthalmopathy. Source material: blood. This CDR3 is CSAVTGYSNQPQHF. The DNA of the CDR3 is TGCAGTGCTGTGACAGGGTATAGCAATCAGCCCCAGCATTTT.